These T cell receptor beta chains were read from a single sample in a study of beta chain features in type 1 diabetes. Some clones are missing from TCRdb's copy, which holds only in-frame ones; the method was immunoSEQ multiplex PCR. Among hundreds of thousands of clones listed, 15% to 17% were seen once. The sequenced sample consisted of naive CD4+ T cells from blood. The receptors originated from a man aged 18 to 30 in good health. Both conserved end residues are part of each CDR3. Each record gives: CDR3 DNA, CDR3 protein, CDR3 length, clone size, J gene, D gene, V gene. A D gene is named only where the DNA matches it firmly. Rows may omit the clone size; those that give it use once, few, many or a size class.

CDR3 DNA: TGTGCCAGCAGCTTAGGTCAAACAGGGGTTCGAGAAAAACTGTTTTTT
CDR3 protein: CASSLGQTGVREKLFF
CDR3 length: 16
clone size: few
J gene: TRBJ1-4
D gene: TRBD1
V gene: TRBV7-2

CDR3 DNA: TGTGCCAGCAGTTCCGGGACAGGGTTCTTCAAAGGAACGGTTGAAGCTTTCTTT
CDR3 protein: CASSSGTGFFKGTVEAFF
CDR3 length: 18
clone size: few
J gene: TRBJ1-1
D gene: TRBD1
V gene: TRBV7-8

CDR3 DNA: TGTGCCAGCCTGAGTAGTTTATCCTACGAGCAGTACTTC
CDR3 protein: CASLSSLSYEQYF
CDR3 length: 13
clone size: few
J gene: TRBJ2-7
D gene: .
V gene: TRBV28

CDR3 DNA: TGTGCCAGCAGCTTCCGCTGGGGGACTGAAGCTTTCTTT
CDR3 protein: CASSFRWGTEAFF
CDR3 length: 13
clone size: few
J gene: TRBJ1-1
D gene: .
V gene: TRBV7-3

CDR3 DNA: TGTGCCAGCAGTTACTCCGGGGCACGGGGAGATACGCAGTATTTT
CDR3 protein: CASSYSGARGDTQYF
CDR3 length: 15
clone size: .
J gene: TRBJ2-3
D gene: .
V gene: TRBV6-5

CDR3 DNA: TGTGCCAGCAGCTTCGCCCCGGGACAGGGGGCGAGTGGCTACACCTTC
CDR3 protein: CASSFAPGQGASGYTF
CDR3 length: 16
clone size: .
J gene: TRBJ1-2
D gene: TRBD1
V gene: TRBV5-4

CDR3 DNA: TGTGCCAGCAGGAAAGGGTCGGGGAACACCGGGGAGCTGTTTTTT
CDR3 protein: CASRKGSGNTGELFF
CDR3 length: 15
clone size: .
J gene: TRBJ2-2
D gene: .
V gene: TRBV2

CDR3 DNA: TGTGCCTGGAGTGGGACAGGGGCCCAAGCCTACGAGCAGTACTTC
CDR3 protein: CAWSGTGAQAYEQYF
CDR3 length: 15
clone size: .
J gene: TRBJ2-7
D gene: TRBD1
V gene: TRBV30

CDR3 DNA: TGTGCCAGCATTGAGGGTCCCAATCAGCCCCAGCATTTT
CDR3 protein: CASIEGPNQPQHF
CDR3 length: 13
clone size: few
J gene: TRBJ1-5
D gene: .
V gene: TRBV2

CDR3 DNA: TGTGCCAGCAGCTTAAGAGGGACAGTAAATCAGCCCCAGCATTTT
CDR3 protein: CASSLRGTVNQPQHF
CDR3 length: 15
clone size: .
J gene: TRBJ1-5
D gene: TRBD1
V gene: TRBV11-2

CDR3 DNA: TGTGCCAGCAGCCCCCTAAATCAGAACATTCAGTACTTC
CDR3 protein: CASSPLNQNIQYF
CDR3 length: 13
clone size: .
J gene: TRBJ2-4
D gene: .
V gene: TRBV14

CDR3 DNA: TGTGCCAGCAAGGCACAGGGGGCTGGAAACACCATATATTTT
CDR3 protein: CASKAQGAGNTIYF
CDR3 length: 14
clone size: .
J gene: TRBJ1-3
D gene: TRBD1
V gene: TRBV6-6

CDR3 DNA: TGTGCCAGCCAGGGGGTCACAGATACGCAGTATTTT
CDR3 protein: CASQGVTDTQYF
CDR3 length: 12
clone size: few
J gene: TRBJ2-3
D gene: TRBD1
V gene: TRBV7-2

CDR3 DNA: TGTGCCAGCACCCTCTCCGGACTTACTAACTATGGCTACACCTTC
CDR3 protein: CASTLSGLTNYGYTF
CDR3 length: 15
clone size: few
J gene: TRBJ1-2
D gene: .
V gene: TRBV28

CDR3 DNA: TGTGCCAGCACCCCGCTTAACTATGGCTACACCTTC
CDR3 protein: CASTPLNYGYTF
CDR3 length: 12
clone size: few
J gene: TRBJ1-2
D gene: .
V gene: TRBV28

CDR3 DNA: TGTGCCAGCAGCTTCCCTAGCGGGGGGGCTGGAGAGACCCAGTACTTC
CDR3 protein: CASSFPSGGAGETQYF
CDR3 length: 16
clone size: .
J gene: TRBJ2-5
D gene: TRBD2
V gene: TRBV7-2

CDR3 DNA: TGCAGCGTTGACAGACTGATTAACTATGGCTACACCTTC
CDR3 protein: CSVDRLINYGYTF
CDR3 length: 13
clone size: few
J gene: TRBJ1-2
D gene: .
V gene: TRBV29-1

CDR3 DNA: TGCGCCAGCAGTCACTCGGGGACGGAACCTTGGGAGCCCCAGCATTTT
CDR3 protein: CASSHSGTEPWEPQHF
CDR3 length: 16
clone size: .
J gene: TRBJ1-5
D gene: .
V gene: TRBV23-1

CDR3 DNA: TGTGCCAGCCGGGACAGGGGGTTTCAGTTCTTC
CDR3 protein: CASRDRGFQFF
CDR3 length: 11
clone size: .
J gene: TRBJ2-1
D gene: TRBD1
V gene: TRBV2

CDR3 DNA: TGTGCCAGCAGCCGTGGACCAGACTACAATGAGCAGTTCTTC
CDR3 protein: CASSRGPDYNEQFF
CDR3 length: 14
clone size: many
J gene: TRBJ2-1
D gene: .
V gene: TRBV7-8

CDR3 DNA: TGCGCCAGCAGCGGACCGGGGGACGGCTACTATGGCTACACCTTC
CDR3 protein: CASSGPGDGYYGYTF
CDR3 length: 15
clone size: few
J gene: TRBJ1-2
D gene: .
V gene: TRBV5-1

CDR3 DNA: TGTGCCAGTACCAAGGGACGAGATACGCAGTATTTT
CDR3 protein: CASTKGRDTQYF
CDR3 length: 12
clone size: .
J gene: TRBJ2-3
D gene: .
V gene: TRBV19

CDR3 DNA: TGTGCCAGCAGCCAAGACAGGGCGTATGAAAAACTGTTTTTT
CDR3 protein: CASSQDRAYEKLFF
CDR3 length: 14
clone size: .
J gene: TRBJ1-4
D gene: TRBD1
V gene: TRBV28

CDR3 DNA: TGTGCCAGCAGCCTTTCCGGGACTAGCGGGGAAGAGACCCAGTACTTC
CDR3 protein: CASSLSGTSGEETQYF
CDR3 length: 16
clone size: .
J gene: TRBJ2-5
D gene: TRBD2
V gene: TRBV9

CDR3 DNA: TGTGCCATCAGGCTTGCGGGGACTCGACTAGATACGCAGTATTTT
CDR3 protein: CAIRLAGTRLDTQYF
CDR3 length: 15
clone size: .
J gene: TRBJ2-3
D gene: .
V gene: TRBV10-3

CDR3 DNA: TGCGCCAGCAGCCAAGAGATGGTAAACACTGAAGCTTTCTTT
CDR3 protein: CASSQEMVNTEAFF
CDR3 length: 14
clone size: .
J gene: TRBJ1-1
D gene: .
V gene: TRBV4-1

CDR3 DNA: TGCGCCAGCAGCCAAGTACCGGGAGGACCCCCCTCCTACGAGCAGTACTTC
CDR3 protein: CASSQVPGGPPSYEQYF
CDR3 length: 17
clone size: .
J gene: TRBJ2-7
D gene: TRBD2
V gene: TRBV4-3

CDR3 DNA: TGCGCCAGCAGTCAATCGGGGCGAGTAACCACTCCAGGGGCCAACGTCCTGACTTTC
CDR3 protein: CASSQSGRVTTPGANVLTF
CDR3 length: 19
clone size: few
J gene: TRBJ2-6
D gene: .
V gene: TRBV23-1

CDR3 DNA: TGTGCCAGCGCCCGGGACCGACTCTACGAGCAGTACTTC
CDR3 protein: CASARDRLYEQYF
CDR3 length: 13
clone size: .
J gene: TRBJ2-7
D gene: .
V gene: TRBV6-1

CDR3 DNA: TGTGCCAGTAGCGCCCCGACGGGGACAACTTTCTTT
CDR3 protein: CASSAPTGTTFF
CDR3 length: 12
clone size: few
J gene: TRBJ1-1
D gene: .
V gene: TRBV19

CDR3 DNA: TGTGCCAGCTCACCGCGACTAGCGGGGGGCTCTGAGGCCAACGTCCTGACTTTC
CDR3 protein: CASSPRLAGGSEANVLTF
CDR3 length: 18
clone size: .
J gene: TRBJ2-6
D gene: TRBD2
V gene: TRBV18

CDR3 DNA: TGTGCCAGCAGTCCAGTGGGGGAGGAGACCCAGTACTTC
CDR3 protein: CASSPVGEETQYF
CDR3 length: 13
clone size: .
J gene: TRBJ2-5
D gene: .
V gene: TRBV11-2

CDR3 DNA: TGTGCCATCACGGGTGACAGGGGAAGCACCGGGGAGCTGTTTTTT
CDR3 protein: CAITGDRGSTGELFF
CDR3 length: 15
clone size: .
J gene: TRBJ2-2
D gene: TRBD1
V gene: TRBV10-3

CDR3 DNA: TGTGCCAGCAGTGGGAGGGGACGCTCGGCCCTACATCCTTTC
CDR3 protein: CASSGRGRSALHPF
CDR3 length: 14
clone size: .
J gene: TRBJ2-6
D gene: TRBD2
V gene: TRBV28

CDR3 DNA: TGTGCCAGCAGTTCCCCGGGCAGGGTCCAAGAGACCCAGTACTTC
CDR3 protein: CASSSPGRVQETQYF
CDR3 length: 15
clone size: .
J gene: TRBJ2-5
D gene: .
V gene: TRBV28

CDR3 DNA: TGTGCCAGCAGTTTATGGGCTAGCGACAGGGGAAACATTCAGTACTTC
CDR3 protein: CASSLWASDRGNIQYF
CDR3 length: 16
clone size: few
J gene: TRBJ2-4
D gene: TRBD1
V gene: TRBV28

CDR3 DNA: TGCAGCGTTACATTGGGCGGTAGCGGCATACAGTACTTC
CDR3 protein: CSVTLGGSGIQYF
CDR3 length: 13
clone size: .
J gene: TRBJ2-7
D gene: .
V gene: TRBV29-1